The present TCR beta chain was sequenced within a study of T cells in narcolepsy. At the level of the study: Donors had narcolepsy type 1 or type 2, or were healthy controls.

To note about this clone: Its antigen is not identified.

Whole-study results and caveats: Healthy controls reportedly lacked the autoreactive clonotypes serially found in patients' blood. Same-patient CSF and blood CD4+ T cell clonotypes included HCRT-specific and TRIB2-specific autoreactive ones. In some patient and control memory CD4+ samples, autoreactive clones were absent.

The protocol was immunoSEQ multiplex PCR, while the TCRdb copy is restricted to in-frame clones and leaves out a portion. The table includes around 25,000 clones, approximately 86% detected once. Trimming shortened V by 7 bases and J by 4 bases, and 22 bases separated the two germline ends. The CDR3 runs 16 residues. The germline V gene has CDR1 MNHNY and CDR2 SVGAGI (reference sequence). The receptor comes from a human donor with narcolepsy. This rearrangement joins TRBV6-6 to TRBJ1-1, with TRBD1 as a possible D gene (6 bases). The specimen was CD45RA- memory CD4+ T cells from PBMCs. CDR3 DNA sequence: TGTGCCAGCACCAATATAGCAGGGGTAGGAACCACTGAAGCTTTCTTT. This sequence encodes CASTNIAGVGTTEAFF.